This TCR beta chain was observed in a study of OX40 agonist ivuxolimab in advanced cancers. Study context: Hepatocellular carcinoma, melanoma, renal cell or head and neck cancer occurred in dose-escalation patients. Study observations and caveats: Both CD4+ and CD8+ T cell populations in blood had undergone clonal expansion by week 6 at 0.1 to 3.0 mg/kg. The mean number of expanded clones was higher in CD8+ T cells than in CD4+.

This CDR3 has 13 residues. Germline CDR1 is MNHNY and CDR2 is SVGAGI (reference sequence). V lost 2 bases to trimming and J lost 7 bases, with 9 bases between them. Only in-frame clones appear in the TCRdb table, and some are missing; sequencing was by immunoSEQ multiplex PCR. The table records 90,000 or so clones, roughly 91% of them present only once. As to this clone: Antigen specificity is unknown.

The input for sequencing was CD4+ or CD8+ T cells sorted from blood, taken in a trial of the OX40 agonist ivuxolimab. V is TRBV6-6 and J is TRBJ1-5; D is unclear. The clonotype was recovered from an adult with an advanced solid tumor such as melanoma, head and neck, liver or kidney cancer. CDR3 amino acids: CASSYPPPQPQHF. In nucleotides, the CDR3 is TGTGCCAGCAGTTACCCCCCACCCCAGCCCCAGCATTTT.